This passage covers 8 T cell receptor beta chains from one sample sequenced in a study of shared clonotypes between healthy human individuals. The method was immunoSEQ multiplex PCR; TCRdb's version includes in-frame clones alone and lacks a portion of them. The data hold hundreds of thousands of clones, with roughly 77% observed a single time. Input material: PBMCs. The source of these receptors is a woman aged 35 to 49 in good health. Some clones in this sample may be carry-over from other donors' samples.

The V gene is TRBV30, the J gene TRBJ2-3, with 9 bases matching TRBD1. The germline V gene encodes CDR1 GTSNPN and CDR2 SVGIG (reference sequence). The V and J ends lost 3 bases and 15 bases, in that order; junction bases with no gene match: 10. This CDR3 region has 12 residues. CDR3: CAWSGDRAYGYF. The CDR3 bases are TGTGCCTGGAGCGGGGACAGGGCGTATGGATATTTT.

The V and J genes are TRBV27 and TRBJ1-1; TRBD1 agrees at 7 bases. The CDR3 length is 12 residues. Germline V CDR1 and CDR2: MNHEY, SMNVEV (reference sequence). V trimming: 5 bases; J trimming: 12 bases; junction bases outside the gene matches: 9. The CDR3 nucleotides are TGTGCCAGCAGTCCCGGGGGACAGAAGCCTTTCTTT. Its translation: CASSPGGQKPFF.

This clone came up once. This chain connects TRBV11-2 to TRBJ2-1; 14 bases match TRBD2. V lost 5 bases, J lost 9 bases, and 12 bases stayed unmatched. The V gene's germline CDR1 is SGHAT and CDR2 FQNNGV. The CDR3 has 17 residues. The CDR3 spells CASSGRTSGRLVGEQFF. The CDR3 DNA follows: TGTGCCAGCAGCGGACGGACTAGCGGGAGGTTGGTTGGTGAGCAGTTCTTC.

V usage is TRBV5-1 and J usage is TRBJ2-1; tentatively, D is TRBD1 (5 bases). The CDR3 extends over 15 amino acids. V shed 0 bases and J shed 8 bases, with 15 bases lying between them. Germline CDR1 SGHRS, CDR2 YFSETQ. The CDR3 DNA is TGCGCCAGCAGCTTGGAATGGGGCGCAAGTTATGAGCAGTTCTTC. As protein: CASSLEWGASYEQFF.

V and J are TRBV2 and TRBJ2-1, with 7 bases that match TRBD1. V was pared by 4 bases and J by 2 bases, with 8 bases of the junction left unmatched. This CDR3 is built from 16 residues. Germline V gene sequence: CDR1 SNHLY, CDR2 FYNNEI. The CDR3 sequence is CASSGGQRPTYNEQFF. The CDR3, as DNA: TGTGCCAGCAGTGGGGGACAGCGACCTACCTACAATGAGCAGTTCTTC.

The V and J genes are TRBV18 and TRBJ1-5; D may be TRBD1 (6 bases). CDR1 is KGHSH, CDR2 LQKENI, per germline. The CDR3 sequence is 16 residues long. V dropped 1 base and J dropped 6 bases, with 16 bases sitting between them. The CDR3 DNA sequence: TGTGCCAGCTCACCACTTGGGGGGCGTAGTGTTCAGCCCCAGCATTTT. Translation gives CASSPLGGRSVQPQHF. Combining the CDR3 with reference TRBV18 and TRBJ1-5 gives the whole variable domain NAGVMQNPRHLVRRRGQEARLRCSPMKGHSHVYWYRQLPEEGLKFMVYLQKENIIDESGMPKERFSAEFPKEGPSILRIQQVVRGDSAAYFCASSPLGGRSVQPQHFGDGTRLSIL.

The table lists this clone with a count of one. The V and J genes are TRBV11-2 and TRBJ1-4; D gene uncertain. V lost 5 bases and J lost 7, with 11 bases in between. CDR1 SGHAT and CDR2 FQNNGV come from the germline V gene. This CDR3 is 13 amino acids long. CDR3 sequence reads: CASSEQRSEKLFF. The CDR3 coding sequence is TGTGCCAGCAGCGAACAAAGGAGTGAAAAACTGTTTTTT.

This chain joins TRBV28 and TRBJ2-5; TRBD2 agrees at 12 bases. The CDR3 is 13 residues long. V trimming: 8 bases; J trimming: 4 bases; junction bases outside the gene matches: 2. The germline V gene encodes CDR1 MDHEN and CDR2 SYDVKM. CDR3 residues: CASRTSGTETQYF. CDR3 in DNA: TGTGCCAGCCGGACTAGCGGGACAGAGACCCAGTACTTC.